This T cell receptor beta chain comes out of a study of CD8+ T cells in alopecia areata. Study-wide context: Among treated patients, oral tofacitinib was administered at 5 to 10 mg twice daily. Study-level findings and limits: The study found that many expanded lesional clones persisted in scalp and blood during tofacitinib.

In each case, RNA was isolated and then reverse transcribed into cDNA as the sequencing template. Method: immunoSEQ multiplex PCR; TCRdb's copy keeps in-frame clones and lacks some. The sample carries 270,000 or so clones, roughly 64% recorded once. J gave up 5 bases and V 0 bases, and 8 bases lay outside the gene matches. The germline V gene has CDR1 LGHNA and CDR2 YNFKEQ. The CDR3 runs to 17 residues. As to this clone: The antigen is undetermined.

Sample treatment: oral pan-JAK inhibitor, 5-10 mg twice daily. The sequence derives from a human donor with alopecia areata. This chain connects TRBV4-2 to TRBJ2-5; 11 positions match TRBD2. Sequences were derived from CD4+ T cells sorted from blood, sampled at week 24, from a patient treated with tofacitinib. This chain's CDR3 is CASSQDPVAGGRETQYF. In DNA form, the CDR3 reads TGTGCCAGCAGCCAAGACCCGGTAGCGGGGGGGCGGGAGACCCAGTACTTC.